This TCR beta chain was profiled in a study of radiotherapy plus CTLA-4 blockade in lung cancer. Background on the study: Disease control reached about 28%, with objective responses in about 19%.

Ipilimumab-mediated CTLA-4 blockade plus focal radiation was given to patients having chemo-refractory metastatic non-small-cell lung cancer. Study results and caveats: Tumor-origin TCR clones grew in blood after radiotherapy plus ipilimumab. Dynamics of early blood T cell clones, together with interferon-beta, were reportedly the best predictors of response.

CDR1 is SNHLY, CDR2 FYNNEI, per germline. Germline trimming cut 6 bases from V and 7 bases from J; bases unmatched to any gene: 11. CDR3 length: 16 amino acids. Sequenced by immunoSEQ multiplex PCR; TCRdb stores in-frame clones only, minus some. This table has 80,000 to 95,000 clones, under 85% appearing once. The sample holds one count of this clone. The antigen remains undetermined. The sample in question was peripheral blood, obtained from a patient treated with radiotherapy plus ipilimumab. V usage is TRBV2 and J usage is TRBJ2-1; TRBD2 matches 11 bases. The TCR was taken from a human donor with non-small cell lung cancer who had stable disease on radiotherapy plus ipilimumab. CDR3 nucleotides: TGTGCCAGCAGCTTAGCGGGGGGGCGCTTCAGTAATGAGCAGTTCTTC. Protein product: CASSLAGGRFSNEQFF.